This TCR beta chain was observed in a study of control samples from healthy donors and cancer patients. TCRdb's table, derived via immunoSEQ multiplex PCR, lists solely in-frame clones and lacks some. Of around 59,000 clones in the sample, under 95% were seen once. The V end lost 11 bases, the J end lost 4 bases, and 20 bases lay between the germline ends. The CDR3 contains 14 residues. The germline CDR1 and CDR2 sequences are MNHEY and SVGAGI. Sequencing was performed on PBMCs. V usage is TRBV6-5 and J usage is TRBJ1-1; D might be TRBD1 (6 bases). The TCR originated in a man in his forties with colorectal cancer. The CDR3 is CAAGGGGRGTEAFF. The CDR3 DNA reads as TGTGCCGCCGGAGGGGGGGGTCGTGGCACTGAAGCTTTCTTT.